Listed here are 8 T cell receptor beta chains from one sample, sequenced in a study of cytomegalovirus exposure and HLA in healthy donors. Vbeta (60) and Jbeta (13) primers were used in the PCR. Some clones are missing from TCRdb's copy, which holds only in-frame ones; the method was immunoSEQ multiplex PCR. This table holds about 150,000 clones, roughly four fifths found once. Sequencing was done on a sample of PBMCs. The source of these receptors is a girl between 10 and 17 years old in good health and CMV-seropositive.

The chain has TRBV6-6 and TRBJ2-7; D perhaps matches TRBD1 (6 bases). CDR1 and CDR2 from the germline V gene are MNHNY and SVGAGI (reference sequence). V lost 0 bases and J lost 3, with 9 bases in between. The CDR3 spans 14 residues. CDR3 protein: CASSYSDRNYEQYF. The DNA of the CDR3 is TGTGCCAGCAGTTACTCAGACAGGAACTACGAGCAGTACTTC.

J is TRBJ2-7 and V is TRBV5-1; D unclear. This CDR3 has 15 residues. V lost 0 bases and J lost 0, with 10 bases in between. Germline V gives CDR1 SGHRS, CDR2 YFSETQ. CDR3 in DNA: TGCGCCAGCAGCTTGGTTGGCACCCCCTCCTACGAGCAGTACTTC. Translated: CASSLVGTPSYEQYF.

V gene TRBV9 combines with J gene TRBJ1-1; 7 bases agree with TRBD1. Per germline, CDR1 SGDLS and CDR2 YYNGEE. V lost 3 bases to trimming and J lost 1 base; unmatched junction nucleotides: 6. CDR3 length: 15 residues. The CDR3 protein is CASSGNRGSNTEAFF. The DNA for the CDR3 is TGTGCCAGCAGCGGAAACAGGGGTTCGAACACTGAAGCTTTCTTT.

J is TRBJ2-7 and V is TRBV4-2; TRBD2 matches 15 bases. Germline values: CDR1 LGHNA, CDR2 YNFKEQ. The V segment lost 5 bases and the J segment 5 bases; nucleotides outside the gene matches: 10. There are 17 residues in the CDR3. The CDR3 bases are TGTGCCAGCAGCGCGCCCGGGACTAGCGGGGGGTTCCACGAGCAGTACTTC. Its translation: CASSAPGTSGGFHEQYF.

For the CDR3, the DNA is TGTGCCAGCAGTGAAGCTCATTTTCTGAACACTGAAGCTTTCTTT. It translates to CASSEAHFLNTEAFF. The chain is built from TRBV6-1 and TRBJ1-1; no clear D gene. The CDR3 length is 15 residues. In germline, CDR1 is MNHNS, CDR2 SASEGT. V was shortened by 0 bases and J by 0 bases, with 8 bases between the two germline ends.

As concerns this clone: Within the sample, other DNA sequences also encode this same CDR3. V is TRBV19 and J is TRBJ1-2; TRBD1 might be the D (6 bases). Trimming took 3 bases from V and 2 from J, leaving 13 bases between them. Germline loops: CDR1 LNHDA, CDR2 SQIVND (reference sequence). This CDR3 region has 15 residues. CDR3 DNA: TGTGCCAGTAGTATTGAGACAGGTGCGAACTATGGCTACACCTTC. Translated: CASSIETGANYGYTF.

This clone was found a few times. The V call is TRBV11-3, the J call TRBJ1-1; D is unclear. With 3 bases removed from V and 1 base from J, the gap between germline ends came to 3 bases. This CDR3 has 12 residues. Per germline, CDR1 SGHNT and CDR2 YENEEA. The CDR3, as DNA: TGTGCCAGCAGCTTCAGGAACACTGAAGCTTTCTTT. This encodes CASSFRNTEAFF. Combining the CDR3 with reference TRBV11-3 and TRBJ1-1 gives the whole variable domain EAGVVQSPRYKIIEKKQPVAFWCNPISGHNTLYWYLQNLGQGPELLIRYENEEAVDDSQLPKDRFSAERLKGVDSTLKIQPAELGDSAVYLCASSFRNTEAFFGQGTRLTVV.

This clone was seen just once. The rearrangement links TRBV19 to TRBJ1-1; D not certain. Germline V gene sequence: CDR1 LNHDA, CDR2 SQIVND (reference sequence). The CDR3 runs to 13 residues. Trimming shortened V by 3 bases and J by 0 bases, and 5 bases separated the two germline ends. The CDR3 nucleotides read TGTGCCAGTAGTATCATCCTGAACACTGAAGCTTTCTTT. It translates to CASSIILNTEAFF.